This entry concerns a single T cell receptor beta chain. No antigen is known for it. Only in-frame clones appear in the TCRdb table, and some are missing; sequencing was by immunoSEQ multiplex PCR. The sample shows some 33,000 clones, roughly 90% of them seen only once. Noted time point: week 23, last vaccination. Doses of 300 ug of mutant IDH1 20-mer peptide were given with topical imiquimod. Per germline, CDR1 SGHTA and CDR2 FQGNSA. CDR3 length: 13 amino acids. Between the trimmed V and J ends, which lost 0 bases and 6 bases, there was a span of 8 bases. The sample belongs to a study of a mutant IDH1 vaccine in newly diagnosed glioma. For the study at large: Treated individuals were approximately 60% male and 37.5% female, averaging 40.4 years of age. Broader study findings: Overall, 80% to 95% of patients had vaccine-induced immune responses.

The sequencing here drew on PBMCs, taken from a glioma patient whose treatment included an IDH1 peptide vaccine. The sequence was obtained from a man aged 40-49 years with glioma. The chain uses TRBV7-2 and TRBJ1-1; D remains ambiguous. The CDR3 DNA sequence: TGTGCCAGCAGCTTAGCGCTCTTTCCTGAAGCTTTCTTT. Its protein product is CASSLALFPEAFF.